The next 23 T cell receptor beta chains were all read from a single sample in a study of cytomegalovirus exposure and HLA in healthy donors. The PCR used 60 Vbeta and 13 Jbeta primers. Generated by immunoSEQ multiplex PCR, the TCRdb table keeps only in-frame clones and is missing some. The sample lists 150,000 or so clones, approximately 74% seen once, with roughly 4.5% in the top ten. Sequencing was done on a sample of PBMCs. The receptor source for this set is a man younger than 35 in good health and CMV-seropositive.

The chain is built from TRBV27 and TRBJ2-1; 12 bases fit TRBD1. Germline CDR1 reads MNHEY; CDR2 reads SMNVEV (reference sequence). Trimming cost V 3 bases and J 8 bases; bases outside gene matches: 11. The CDR3 is 17 amino acids. For the CDR3, the DNA is TGTGCCAGCAGTTTCCGGGGACAGGGGGCGTCGTTACATGAGCAGTTCTTC. It encodes CASSFRGQGASLHEQFF.

The chain combines TRBV6-6 with TRBJ2-7; D gene ambiguous. The CDR3 runs to 11 residues. The V end was cut by 6 bases, the J end by 5 bases, with 8 bases between. The V gene's germline CDR1 is MNHNY and CDR2 SVGAGI (reference sequence). The CDR3 nucleotides are TGTGCCAGCAGGTTGTCTCACGAGCAGTACTTC. Translation gives CASRLSHEQYF.

This clone showed up just a few times. The V gene is TRBV5-1, the J gene TRBJ2-1; 9 nucleotides align to TRBD1. Trimming cost V 4 bases and J 4 bases; bases outside gene matches: 6. The CDR3 length is 15 residues. Per the germline V gene, CDR1 is SGHRS and CDR2 is YFSETQ. CDR3 coding DNA: TGCGCCAGCAGCCTTGACAGGGGGAAGTACAATGAGCAGTTCTTC. This sequence encodes CASSLDRGKYNEQFF.

V and J are TRBV10-3 and TRBJ1-2; TRBD1 agrees at 8 bases. Germline CDR1 and CDR2: ENHRY and SYGVKD. V was pared by 2 bases and J by 5 bases, with 1 base of the junction left unmatched. The CDR3 totals 13 residues. The DNA for the CDR3 is TGTGCCATCAGTGAGGACAGGGGTTATGGCTACACCTTC. Amino acid sequence: CAISEDRGYGYTF.

This chain uses TRBV19 with TRBJ1-1; perhaps TRBD1 as D (5 bases). Trimming removed 3 bases at V and 0 bases at J, with 20 bases between. The CDR3 spans 18 residues. Germline CDR1 and CDR2: LNHDA and SQIVND (reference sequence). The CDR3 DNA follows: TGTGCCAGTAGTATGGCCCAGGGCCTAGGTGGAATGAACACTGAAGCTTTCTTT. Encoded protein: CASSMAQGLGGMNTEAFF.

The gene calls are TRBV9 and TRBJ2-1; the match to TRBD2 covers 7 bases. The V gene end was trimmed by 0 bases and the J gene end by 3 bases; junction bases not matched to a gene: 3. Per germline, CDR1 SGDLS and CDR2 YYNGEE. The CDR3 spans 15 residues. The DNA for the CDR3 is TGTGCCAGCAGCGTAGGTCTAGCGGACTACAATGAGCAGTTCTTC. Its protein is CASSVGLADYNEQFF.

This clone turned up a few times. The chain employs TRBV13 and TRBJ1-2, with D maybe TRBD1 (5 bases). Looked up from germline, CDR1 is PRHDT and CDR2 is FYEKMQ (reference sequence). With 0 bases removed from V and 2 bases from J, the gap between germline ends came to 10 bases. The CDR3 runs to 15 residues. This CDR3 is CASSLGLDTNYGYTF. The CDR3 DNA reads TGTGCCAGCAGCTTAGGCCTGGACACCAACTATGGCTACACCTTC.

This rearrangement joins TRBV5-6 to TRBJ1-2; D gene ambiguous. The germline V gene encodes CDR1 SGHDT and CDR2 YYEEEE. This CDR3 has 13 residues. V dropped 0 bases and J dropped 2 bases, with 5 bases sitting between them. Here the CDR3 reads CASSLGANYGYTF. The CDR3 region has the DNA TGTGCCAGCAGCTTGGGAGCAAACTATGGCTACACCTTC.

This clone was detected once. The J gene is TRBJ2-7, the V gene TRBV19; 11 nucleotides agree with TRBD2. Germline trimming cut 7 bases from V and 2 bases from J; bases unmatched to any gene: 1. The CDR3 contains 13 residues. In germline, CDR1 is LNHDA, CDR2 SQIVND (reference sequence). CDR3 bases: TGTGCCAGTAAACTAGCGGGAGCCTACGAGCAGTACTTC. Encoded protein: CASKLAGAYEQYF.

The chain is built from TRBV2 and TRBJ2-7; 10 nucleotides line up with TRBD1. The V gene's germline CDR1 is SNHLY and CDR2 FYNNEI. CDR3 length equals 15 residues. After removal of 2 bases from V and 5 bases from J, the junction contained 6 bases not matched to a gene. CDR3 region: CASSEFAGQGNEQYF. The CDR3 DNA reads TGTGCCAGCAGTGAATTTGCGGGACAGGGGAACGAGCAGTACTTC.

The gene calls are TRBV29-1 and TRBJ2-3; 8 nucleotides match TRBD2. CDR1 and CDR2 from the germline V gene are SQVTM and ANQGSEA. The CDR3 length is 15 residues. The ends lost 8 bases at V and 5 bases at J; junction bases unmatched: 15. This CDR3 reads CSPRRAGAGGDTQYF. The CDR3 nucleotides read TGCAGCCCCCGTCGAGCGGGGGCGGGGGGAGATACGCAGTATTTT.

The chain couples TRBV11-2 to TRBJ2-3; D unresolved. Germline CDR1 is SGHAT and CDR2 is FQNNGV. The length of the CDR3 is 11 residues. V lost 9 bases to trimming and J lost 6 bases, with 10 bases between them. The CDR3 DNA reads as TGTGCCAGTCTCAATGCGGATACGCAGTATTTT. The encoded protein is CASLNADTQYF.

This clone was counted a few times. The chain combines TRBV6-6 with TRBJ1-3; D possibly corresponds to TRBD1 (6 bases). This CDR3 comprises 13 residues. Between the trimmed V and J ends, which lost 7 bases and 4 bases, there was a span of 11 bases. CDR1 is MNHNY, CDR2 SVGAGI, per germline (reference sequence). The CDR3 reads CASTRGAGNTIYF. Written as DNA, the CDR3 is TGTGCCAGCACCAGGGGCGCGGGAAACACCATATATTTT.

Details on this clone: The junction departs from the called germline gene at one end, perhaps through a read error. This chain connects TRBV27 to TRBJ2-3; a weak D match, TRBD1 (5 bases). Per the germline V gene, CDR1 is MNHEY and CDR2 is SMNVEV (reference sequence). This CDR3 region has 13 residues. The CDR3 nucleotides read TGTGCCAGCAGTTTGGTATCGACAGAGGATTCTCTTTTT. Translated, it gives CASSLVSTEDSLF.

V and J are TRBV6-4 and TRBJ1-3; TRBD1 matches at 7 bases. CDR1 and CDR2 (germline): MRHNA, SNTAGT. The ends lost 6 bases at V and 8 bases at J; junction bases unmatched: 7. The CDR3 spans 13 residues. The CDR3 protein is CASRRQGRDTIYF. In nucleotides, the CDR3 is TGTGCCAGCAGGAGACAGGGTCGGGACACCATATATTTT.

V and J are TRBV9 and TRBJ2-7, with D perhaps matching TRBD1 (6 bases). The V end was cut by 2 bases, the J end by 3 bases, with 15 bases between. Germline CDR1 is SGDLS and CDR2 is YYNGEE. The CDR3 spans 15 residues. The CDR3 DNA sequence: TGTGCCAGCAGCGTTGGACAGTCCCGTAACTACGAGCAGTACTTC. The encoded protein is CASSVGQSRNYEQYF.

The chain links TRBV30 to TRBJ2-1; weak D call: TRBD2 (6 bases). Trimming took 1 base from V and 9 from J, leaving 19 bases between them. The CDR3 runs 15 residues. Germline CDR1 reads GTSNPN; CDR2 reads SVGIG (reference sequence). The DNA of the CDR3 is TGTGCCTGGAGTGAAATTTGGGAGGACGAAGGTGAGCAGTTCTTC. As protein: CAWSEIWEDEGEQFF.

The chain links TRBV4-2 to TRBJ1-2; D might be TRBD1 (5 bases). This CDR3 has 15 residues. Germline V CDR1 and CDR2: LGHNA, YNFKEQ. V dropped 4 bases and J dropped 3 bases, with 15 bases sitting between them. The CDR3 nucleotides read TGTGCCAGCAGCCGGGGTCCAGGGTGGGACTATGGCTACACCTTC. Encoded protein: CASSRGPGWDYGYTF.

The chain joins TRBV19 to TRBJ2-7; 9 nucleotides line up with TRBD2. The CDR3 runs to 17 residues. With V trimmed by 0 bases and J by 0 bases, 6 bases remained unmatched. Germline V gene data show CDR1 as LNHDA and CDR2 as SQIVND (reference sequence). CDR3 nucleotide sequence: TGTGCCAGTAGTATAGATCTAGGGCGGGAGGGCTCCTACGAGCAGTACTTC. It encodes CASSIDLGREGSYEQYF. Drawing the rest from reference TRBV19 and TRBJ2-7, the complete variable domain is DGGITQSPKYLFRKEGQNVTLSCEQNLNHDAMYWYRQDPGQGLRLIYYSQIVNDFQKGDIAEGYSVSREKKESFPLTVTSAQKNPTAFYLCASSIDLGREGSYEQYFGPGTRLTVT.

The chain combines TRBV29-1 with TRBJ2-7; 8 bases fit TRBD1. Germline V CDR1 and CDR2: SQVTM, ANQGSEA. V gave up 7 bases and J gave up 3 bases; unmatched junction bases: 5. The CDR3 runs 12 residues. Here the CDR3 reads CSALGQDYEQYF. DNA for the CDR3: TGCAGCGCCCTGGGACAGGACTACGAGCAGTACTTC.

In DNA, the CDR3 is TGTGCCAGCAGCTTAGCCTGGACAGGAAATGGCTACACCTTC. Amino acids: CASSLAWTGNGYTF. The chain is built from TRBV11-1 and TRBJ1-2; 7 bases line up with TRBD1. CDR1 is SGHAT, CDR2 FQDESV, per germline (reference sequence). V dropped 0 bases and J dropped 6; count of bases not matched to a gene: 4. The CDR3 spans 14 residues. Variable domain in full (rest from reference TRBV11-1 and TRBJ1-2): EAEVAQSPRYKITEKSQAVAFWCDPISGHATLYWYRQILGQGPELLVQFQDESVVDDSQLPKDRFSAERLKGVDSTLKIQPAELGDSAMYLCASSLAWTGNGYTFGSGTRLTVV.

The V and J genes are TRBV9 and TRBJ2-7; D is perhaps TRBD1 (6 bases). Germline CDR1 is SGDLS and CDR2 is YYNGEE. The CDR3 consists of 13 residues. V dropped 3 bases and J dropped 6 bases, with 13 bases sitting between them. DNA of the CDR3: TGTGCCAGCAGCGAGGCAGGGGAAGGCGAGCAGTACTTC. Amino acids: CASSEAGEGEQYF.

This chain connects TRBV7-6 to TRBJ2-7; D ambiguous. The germline V gene has CDR1 SGHVS and CDR2 FNYEAQ. Trimming removed 1 base from V and 7 bases from J, with 20 bases in between. The CDR3 consists of 16 residues. CDR3 sequence: CASSLGSGGSLREQYF. CDR3 nucleotides: TGTGCCAGCAGCTTAGGGTCGGGTGGCAGCTTACGGGAGCAGTACTTC.